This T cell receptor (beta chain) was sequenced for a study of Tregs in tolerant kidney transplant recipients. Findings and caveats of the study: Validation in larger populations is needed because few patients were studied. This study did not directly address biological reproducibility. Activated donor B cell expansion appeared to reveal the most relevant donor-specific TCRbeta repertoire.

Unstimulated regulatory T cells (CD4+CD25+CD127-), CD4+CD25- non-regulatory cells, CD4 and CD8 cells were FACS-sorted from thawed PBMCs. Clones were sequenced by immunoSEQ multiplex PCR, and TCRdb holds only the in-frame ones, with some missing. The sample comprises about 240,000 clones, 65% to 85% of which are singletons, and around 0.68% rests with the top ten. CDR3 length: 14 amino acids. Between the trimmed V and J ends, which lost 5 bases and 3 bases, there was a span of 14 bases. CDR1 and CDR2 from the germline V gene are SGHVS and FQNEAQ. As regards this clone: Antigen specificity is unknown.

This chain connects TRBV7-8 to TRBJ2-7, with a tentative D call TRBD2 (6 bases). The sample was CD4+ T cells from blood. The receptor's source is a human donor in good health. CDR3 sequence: CASSPGPGSYEQYF. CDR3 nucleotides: TGTGCCAGCAGCCCGGGACCCGGGAGCTACGAGCAGTACTTC.